This T cell receptor beta chain was sequenced in a study of synovial regulatory T cells in juvenile arthritis. General study points: iaTreg TCR repertoires were largely private across patients and partially overlapped synovial Teff and blood CPL.

This table comes from immunoSEQ multiplex PCR, and its TCRdb copy is limited to in-frame clones, with some not included. The sample features around 1,700 clones, with 8.5% to 10% in its top ten. According to its frequency, this clone is medium-sized. Its antigen is currently unknown. The germline V gene has CDR1 MNHEY and CDR2 SMNVEV (reference sequence). This CDR3 has 15 residues. The entry carries no DNA sequence. Each patient with active arthritis gave synovial fluid along with matched peripheral blood. Donors were around ten juvenile idiopathic arthritis patients with active disease. Patients were aged median 11.6 years with disease lasting median roughly 7 years. FOXP3 TSDR demethylation in synovial Tregs matched blood and healthy-donor Tregs.

This chain uses TRBV27 with TRBJ2-3; the D call of TRBD1 rests on TCRdb alone, since no DNA is present to check it. This TCR derives from a donor aged 2-30 years with juvenile idiopathic arthritis. The specimen was Treg cells from the synovium. The CDR3 spells CASSPYPLRQGAQYF.